These 27 T cell receptor beta chains share one sample of origin, sequenced in a study of blood T cell repertoires in COVID-19 (dated by TCRdb to the early 2020s). Library creation used the immunoSEQ multiplex PCR assay. Drawn from immuneACCESS, this table holds only the in-frame rearrangements with V and J called that TCRdb kept. Clones are partly lost; checked studies trace under half to an unresolved V gene and leave the rest unexplained. The sample table holds about 200,000 clones, of which approximately 87% were seen once. The top ten clonotypes cover 0.7% to 0.8% of the sample. Sequenced: peripheral blood. The receptors here all came from a woman in her sixties or seventies with acute or convalescent COVID-19.

The rearrangement links TRBV7-9 to TRBJ2-1; 9 bases align to TRBD2. V trimming: 0 bases; J trimming: 4 bases; junction bases outside the gene matches: 7. This CDR3 has 17 amino acids. The germline CDR1 and CDR2 sequences are SEHNR and FQNEAQ (reference sequence). CDR3 residues: CASSLAIRAGGYNEQFF. CDR3 DNA: TGTGCCAGCAGCTTAGCCATTCGGGCGGGAGGGTACAATGAGCAGTTCTTC.

This rearrangement joins TRBV5-1 to TRBJ2-1; D possibly corresponds to TRBD2 (5 bases). The CDR3 runs 12 residues. V was cut by 4 bases and J by 13 bases, with 15 bases left in between. Germline lookup yields CDR1 SGHRS and CDR2 YFSETQ. CDR3 sequence: CASSDGLADQFF. CDR3 nucleotides: TGCGCCAGCAGCGACGGACTTGCCGATCAGTTCTTC.

This chain joins TRBV23-1 and TRBJ1-5; the D is unclear. TRBV23-1 is an open reading frame whose function is uncertain. Trimming stripped 6 bases from V and 4 bases from J, with 19 bases between. CDR3 size: 16 residues. The CDR3 loop reads CASRDMDGDFNQPQHF. The CDR3 DNA is TGCGCCAGCAGAGATATGGACGGGGATTTTAATCAGCCCCAGCATTTT.

The genes are TRBV15 and TRBJ2-1; 7 bases are shared with TRBD1. The length of the CDR3 is 13 residues. Trimming cost V 1 base and J 9 bases; bases outside gene matches: 3. The germline CDR1 and CDR2 sequences are LNHNV and YYDKDF (reference sequence). The CDR3 region is CATSRGQGVEQFF. For the CDR3, the DNA is TGTGCCACCAGCAGAGGCCAGGGGGTTGAGCAGTTCTTC.

The chain couples TRBV19 to TRBJ2-7; 7 nucleotides agree with TRBD1. The CDR3 is 13 amino acids. The germline V gene has CDR1 LNHDA and CDR2 SQIVND (reference sequence). The junction had 5 bases not matched to a gene; V was cut back by 4 bases and J by 5 bases. Here the CDR3 reads CASSSVQGNEQYF. CDR3 coding DNA: TGTGCCAGTAGTAGCGTACAGGGGAACGAGCAGTACTTC.

This clone came up a few times. For the CDR3, the DNA is TGCGCCAGCAGTGAGTCCTTAACGACAGGAGGTGCCTATGGCTACACCTTC. Its translation is CASSESLTTGGAYGYTF. This chain uses TRBV10-2 with TRBJ1-2; tentatively, D is TRBD1 (6 bases). Germline CDR1 is WSHSY and CDR2 is SAAADI. The CDR3 has 17 residues. Between the trimmed V and J ends, which lost 0 bases and 4 bases, there was a span of 18 bases.

V is TRBV11-3 and J is TRBJ1-5; D ambiguous. The germline CDR1 and CDR2 sequences are SGHNT and YENEEA. V lost 3 bases to trimming and J lost 6 bases, with 9 bases between them. The CDR3 contains 13 residues. CDR3 DNA: TGTGCCAGCAGCTTTGGGCTGGGTCAGCCCCAGCATTTT. It specifies CASSFGLGQPQHF. The full variable domain, with the rest looked up from reference TRBV11-3 and TRBJ1-5, is EAGVVQSPRYKIIEKKQPVAFWCNPISGHNTLYWYLQNLGQGPELLIRYENEEAVDDSQLPKDRFSAERLKGVDSTLKIQPAELGDSAVYLCASSFGLGQPQHFGDGTRLSIL.

The chain has TRBV11-3 and TRBJ1-3; D perhaps matches TRBD1 (6 bases). Trimming took off 4 bases at V and 3 bases at J, with 13 bases between the two ends. This CDR3 has 15 residues. Germline V gene data show CDR1 as SGHNT and CDR2 as YENEEA. The CDR3 DNA sequence: TGTGCCAGCAGCTCCAGGGGTGGAGGTGGAAACACCATATATTTT. This encodes CASSSRGGGGNTIYF.

This sequence joins TRBV6-5 and TRBJ2-2, with TRBD1 matching 9 bases. CDR3 length equals 16 residues. J gave up 4 bases and V 2 bases, and 5 bases lay outside the gene matches. Germline V lookup: CDR1 MNHEY, CDR2 SVGAGI. The CDR3 here is CASSYDRGYSTGELFF. The CDR3 region has the DNA TGTGCCAGCAGTTACGACAGGGGGTATAGCACCGGGGAGCTGTTTTTT.

This clone was found once. This chain uses TRBV19 with TRBJ1-1; 7 nucleotides align to TRBD1. After removal of 5 bases from V and 10 bases from J, the junction contained 7 bases not matched to a gene. The CDR3 has 12 residues. The germline V gene has CDR1 LNHDA and CDR2 SQIVND (reference sequence). The CDR3 loop is CASSDLGTAAFF. The CDR3 nucleotides read TGTGCCAGTAGTGACCTAGGGACAGCAGCTTTCTTT.

The chain employs TRBV29-1 and TRBJ2-7; D is perhaps TRBD2 (6 bases). V lost 0 bases to trimming and J lost 2 bases, with 11 bases between them. CDR1 is SQVTM and CDR2 is ANQGSEA in the germline V gene. The CDR3 totals 14 residues. The CDR3 reads CSVEDSGRTYEQYF. The DNA for the CDR3 is TGCAGCGTTGAAGATAGCGGCAGAACCTACGAGCAGTACTTC.

This chain links TRBV6-5 with TRBJ1-2, with a tentative D call TRBD1 (6 bases). Germline-derived CDR1 and CDR2 are MNHEY and SVGAGI. This CDR3 contains 15 residues. V lost 4 bases and J lost 0, with 12 bases in between. CDR3 region: CASSSLTGPNYGYTF. The DNA of the CDR3 is TGTGCCAGCAGTTCCCTGACAGGACCTAACTATGGCTACACCTTC.

This chain connects TRBV27 to TRBJ1-4; 9 nucleotides match TRBD1. The CDR3 covers 14 residues. Germline V lookup: CDR1 MNHEY, CDR2 SMNVEV (reference sequence). V trimming: 5 bases; J trimming: 11 bases; junction bases outside the gene matches: 9. CDR3 in DNA: TGTGCCAGCAGTATCCGGGACAGGGCCAGGAAACTGTTTTTT. Its translation is CASSIRDRARKLFF.

This chain joins TRBV27 and TRBJ2-1; D call uncertain. Trimming cost V 2 bases and J 0 bases, with 11 bases left between them. The CDR3 is 16 residues long. Germline assignment: CDR1 MNHEY and CDR2 SMNVEV (reference sequence). For the CDR3, the DNA is TGTGCCAGCAGTTTAAGTCAGATCAGCTCCTACAATGAGCAGTTCTTC. It is translated as CASSLSQISSYNEQFF.

This clone has just one count. This chain uses TRBV6-5 with TRBJ1-6; D may be TRBD1 (5 bases). The CDR3 is 15 residues long. The germline gives CDR1 MNHEY, CDR2 SVGAGI. V dropped 5 bases and J dropped 4 bases, with 12 bases sitting between them. CDR3: CASSKFRGYNSPLHF. In DNA, the CDR3 is TGTGCCAGCAGTAAATTTAGGGGATATAATTCACCCCTCCACTTT.

J is TRBJ2-7 and V is TRBV4-3, with 8 bases lining up with TRBD2. V gave up 2 bases and J gave up 4 bases; unmatched junction bases: 7. The CDR3 contains 15 residues. Germline V gives CDR1 LGHNA, CDR2 YSLEER. The CDR3, as DNA: TGCGCCAGCAGCCAAACGGCCGGGACTAGATACGAGCAGTACTTC. Translated, it gives CASSQTAGTRYEQYF.

This clone was recorded once. The rearrangement joins TRBV7-2 to TRBJ2-7; D perhaps matches TRBD2 (6 bases). Trimming removed 0 bases from V and 4 bases from J, with 13 bases in between. Germline values: CDR1 SGHTA, CDR2 FQGNSA. This CDR3 has 15 residues. The CDR3 sequence: CASSLAGRRAYEQYF. CDR3 nucleotide sequence: TGTGCCAGCAGCTTAGCGGGCAGGAGGGCATACGAGCAGTACTTC.

V usage is TRBV9 and J usage is TRBJ2-3; 10 nucleotides match TRBD1. V shed 3 bases, J shed 3 bases, and the junction held 7 bases outside the gene matches. CDR1 is SGDLS and CDR2 is YYNGEE in the germline V gene. This CDR3 has 16 residues. CDR3 DNA sequence: TGTGCCAGCAGCGCAGGACAGGGGGGATTTACAGATACGCAGTATTTT. This sequence encodes CASSAGQGGFTDTQYF.

CDR3 region: CASSFIGQVSDTQYF. Here the CDR3 DNA reads TGTGCCAGCAGCTTTATCGGACAGGTATCAGATACGCAGTATTTT. The J gene is TRBJ2-3, the V gene TRBV7-9, with 7 bases aligning to TRBD1. Germline CDR1 reads SEHNR; CDR2 reads FQNEAQ (reference sequence). The CDR3 is 15 amino acids. V gave up 3 bases and J gave up 4 bases; unmatched junction bases: 7.

The V gene is TRBV7-2, the J gene TRBJ2-1; TRBD1 matches at 10 bases. Trimming removed 6 bases from V and 12 bases from J; junction bases left unmatched: 14. Germline V gene data show CDR1 as SGHTA and CDR2 as FQGNSA. The CDR3 spans 15 residues. CDR3 in DNA: TGTGCCAGCAGTTTCCACCGGGACAGGGGTCTTGGGCAGTTCTTC. Protein: CASSFHRDRGLGQFF.

This chain uses TRBV10-2 with TRBJ1-3; D is undetermined. There are 14 residues in the CDR3. Trimming stripped 3 bases from V and 0 bases from J, with 6 bases between. Germline-derived CDR1 and CDR2 are WSHSY and SAAADI. The CDR3 nucleotides read TGCGCCAGCAGTGACGGGAGCTCTGGAAACACCATATATTTT. Encoded protein: CASSDGSSGNTIYF.

With regard to this clone: The sample has other DNA sequences that encode this CDR3 too. The chain couples TRBV5-1 to TRBJ1-1; 10 positions agree with TRBD1. The CDR3 runs 16 residues. Per the germline V gene, CDR1 is SGHRS and CDR2 is YFSETQ. V gave up 4 bases and J gave up 0 bases; unmatched junction bases: 6. In nucleotides, the CDR3 is TGCGCCAGCAGCCTCGGGACAGGGGTAATGAACACTGAAGCTTTCTTT. It codes for CASSLGTGVMNTEAFF.

J is TRBJ2-1 and V is TRBV5-1; TRBD2 aligns across 7 bases. CDR1 is SGHRS and CDR2 is YFSETQ in the germline V gene. The V gene end was trimmed by 4 bases and the J gene end by 2 bases; junction bases not matched to a gene: 3. This CDR3 is built from 14 residues. The CDR3 region is CASSPGGTYNEQFF. Here the CDR3 DNA reads TGCGCCAGCAGCCCCGGGGGGACCTACAATGAGCAGTTCTTC. The full variable domain, its missing parts supplied by reference TRBV5-1 and TRBJ2-1, is KAGVTQTPRYLIKTRGQQVTLSCSPISGHRSVSWYQQTPGQGLQFLFEYFSETQRNKGNFPGRFSGRQFSNSRSEMNVSTLELGDSALYLCASSPGGTYNEQFFGPGTRLTVL.

This chain joins TRBV7-2 and TRBJ2-1, with 10 bases aligning to TRBD2. The CDR3 loop spans 15 amino acids. Germline V gives CDR1 SGHTA, CDR2 FQGNSA. V was clipped by 3 bases and J by 7 bases; unmatched bases: 6. The CDR3 protein is CASSLATSGKNEQFF. CDR3 nucleotide sequence: TGTGCCAGCAGCTTGGCCACTAGCGGGAAAAATGAGCAGTTCTTC. The full variable domain, in which reference TRBV7-2 and TRBJ2-1 provide the parts outside the CDR3, is GAGVSQSPSNKVTEKGKDVELRCDPISGHTALYWYRQSLGQGLEFLIYFQGNSAPDKSGLPSDRFSAERTGGSVSTLTIQRTQQEDSAVYLCASSLATSGKNEQFFGPGTRLTVL.

The chain employs TRBV2 and TRBJ1-1; D not certain. The germline gives CDR1 SNHLY, CDR2 FYNNEI. V was trimmed by 4 bases and J by 4 bases, leaving 4 bases between them. The CDR3 totals 11 residues. CDR3 region: CASSVLTEAFF. CDR3 sequence (DNA): TGTGCCAGCAGTGTCCTCACTGAAGCTTTCTTT.

This clone was observed a single time. The gene calls are TRBV7-9 and TRBJ1-1; unclear D gene. Trimming removed 1 base from V and 11 bases from J, with 8 bases in between. CDR1 and CDR2 from the germline V gene are SEHNR and FQNEAQ (reference sequence). The CDR3 length is 11 residues. The CDR3 nucleotides are TGTGCCAGCAGCTTAGGGACTTGGGCTTTCTTT. Protein sequence: CASSLGTWAFF.

This clone is a singleton in its sample. CDR3 DNA: TGTGCCAGCAGCTTAGCCGAGACAGGGCGGGGCAATTCACCCCTCCACTTT. It is translated as CASSLAETGRGNSPLHF. The chain recombines TRBV7-8 with TRBJ1-6; TRBD1 matches 7 bases. The CDR3 runs to 17 residues. Germline V CDR1 and CDR2: SGHVS, FQNEAQ. The V segment lost 0 bases and the J segment 7 bases; nucleotides outside the gene matches: 9.